This TCR beta chain comes out of a study of blood T cell repertoires in COVID-19. Study-level background: Sites in the United States, Italy and Spain provided acute and convalescent COVID-19 samples.

This CDR3 is built from 14 residues. CDR1 SNHLY and CDR2 FYNNEI come from the germline V gene. J gave up 4 bases and V 1 base, and 3 bases lay outside the gene matches. Under the authors' procedure: Estimates of nucleated cell counts were drawn from the amplification of reference gene primers. The protocol was immunoSEQ multiplex PCR, while the TCRdb copy is restricted to in-frame clones and leaves out a portion. The DNA was the basis for D and trimming; V, J and clone size are from that table. This table holds some 240,000 clones, 85% to 90% found once. The gene calls are TRBV2 and TRBJ1-2, with 7 positions matching TRBD1. The sample was peripheral blood. The clonotype was recovered from a woman aged 40 to 50 who had recovered from COVID-19. The CDR3 sequence: CASSEEQGFYGYTF. The CDR3 coding sequence is TGTGCCAGCAGTGAAGAACAGGGGTTCTATGGCTACACCTTC.